This TCR beta chain stems from a study of T cells after yellow fever vaccination. MiXCR was run by TCRdb on the 5' RACE reads, yielding one entry per CDR3 protein. This table has some 300,000 distinct CDR3 sequences, around 9.3% appearing once. Trimming took 0 bases from V and 4 from J, leaving 18 bases between them. CDR1 and CDR2 from the germline V gene are GTSNPN and SVGIG (reference sequence). The CDR3 is 16 amino acids. Sequenced material: CD4+ T cells sorted from PBMCs, taken 5 days after the yellow fever booster vaccination. The rearrangement joins TRBV30 to TRBJ1-1; the D gene is possibly TRBD1 (6 bases). The receptor was derived from a man in his late teens or twenties who received the YFV17D yellow fever vaccine. The CDR3 coding sequence is TGTGCCTGGAGTGTACTAGGGGGTCAACCTCCCACTGAAGCTTTCTTT. As protein: CAWSVLGGQPPTEAFF.